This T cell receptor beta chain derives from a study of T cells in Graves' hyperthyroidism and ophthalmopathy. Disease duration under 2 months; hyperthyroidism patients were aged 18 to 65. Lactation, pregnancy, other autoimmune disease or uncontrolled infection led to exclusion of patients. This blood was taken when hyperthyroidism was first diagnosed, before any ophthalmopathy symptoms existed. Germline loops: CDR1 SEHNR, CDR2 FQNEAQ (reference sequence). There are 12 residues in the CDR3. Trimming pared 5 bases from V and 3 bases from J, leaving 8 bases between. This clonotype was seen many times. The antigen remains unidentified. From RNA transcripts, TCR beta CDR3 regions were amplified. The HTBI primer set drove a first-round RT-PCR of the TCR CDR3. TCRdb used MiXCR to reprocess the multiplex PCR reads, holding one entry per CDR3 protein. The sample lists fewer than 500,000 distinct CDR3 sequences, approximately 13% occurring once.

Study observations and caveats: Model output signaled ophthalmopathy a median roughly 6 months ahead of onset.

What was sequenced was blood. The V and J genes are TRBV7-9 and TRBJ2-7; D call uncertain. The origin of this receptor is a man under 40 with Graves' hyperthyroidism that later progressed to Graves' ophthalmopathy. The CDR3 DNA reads TGTGCCAGCAGCCGAACAAACTACGAGCAGTACTTC. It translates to CASSRTNYEQYF. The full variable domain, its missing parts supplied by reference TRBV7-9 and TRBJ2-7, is DTGVSQNPRHKITKRGQNVTFRCDPISEHNRLYWYRQTLGQGPEFLTYFQNEAQLEKSRLLSDRFSAERPKGSFSTLEIQRTEQGDSAMYLCASSRTNYEQYFGPGTRLTVT.